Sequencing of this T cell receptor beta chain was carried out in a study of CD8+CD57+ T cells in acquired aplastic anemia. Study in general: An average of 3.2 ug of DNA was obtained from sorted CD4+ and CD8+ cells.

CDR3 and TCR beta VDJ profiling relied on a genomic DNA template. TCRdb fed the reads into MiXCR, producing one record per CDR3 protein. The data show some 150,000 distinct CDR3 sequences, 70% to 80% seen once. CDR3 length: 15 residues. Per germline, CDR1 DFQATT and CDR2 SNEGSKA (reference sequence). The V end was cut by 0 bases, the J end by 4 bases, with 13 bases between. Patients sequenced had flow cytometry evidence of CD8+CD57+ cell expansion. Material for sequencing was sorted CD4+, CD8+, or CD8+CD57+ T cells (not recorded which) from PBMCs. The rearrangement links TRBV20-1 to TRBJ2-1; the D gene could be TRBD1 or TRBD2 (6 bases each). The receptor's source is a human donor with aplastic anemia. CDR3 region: CSARDVGGQYNEQFF. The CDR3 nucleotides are TGCAGTGCTAGAGATGTGGGGGGCCAGTACAATGAGCAGTTCTTC.